The clone carrying this T cell receptor beta chain was recorded only once. Antigen: not known. There were no recent acute infections or vaccinations among the donors, who were healthy HIV-negative adults. Germline values: CDR1 SGHRS, CDR2 YFSETQ. The CDR3 totals 18 residues. Trimming took off 0 bases at V and 1 base at J, with 16 bases between the two ends. This sample was taken from a study of shared clonotypes between healthy human individuals. At the level of the study: Donors had three CD4 naive, three CD4 memory, two CD8 naive and one CD8 memory plate apiece.

The method was immunoSEQ multiplex PCR; TCRdb's version includes in-frame clones alone and lacks a portion of them. The table has about 1.1 million clones, about 80% seen once. General study findings and limits: For sorted subsets, rarefaction showed incomplete sequencing despite large depth. Clonotype sharing levels among donors were expected to vary with sequencing depth.

What was sequenced was memory CD4+ T cells from PBMCs. Noted subset: CD45RA-negative fraction. This sequence was found in a man aged 18 to 29 in good health. Some clones in this sample may be carry-over from other donors' samples. The rearrangement joins TRBV5-1 to TRBJ2-2; TRBD1 might be the D (6 bases). CDR3 region: CASSLATGPGRNTGELFF. CDR3 nucleotide sequence: TGCGCCAGCAGCTTGGCAACAGGGCCCGGTAGGAACACCGGGGAGCTGTTTTTT.